Listed below are T cell receptor beta chains from one sample, sequenced in a study of OX40 agonist ivuxolimab in advanced cancers. Some clones are missing from TCRdb's copy, which holds only in-frame ones; the method was immunoSEQ multiplex PCR. Found here are about 100,000 clones, about nine tenths of them singletons; the top ten hold 0.31%. The specimen was CD4+ or CD8+ T cells sorted from blood, collected in a trial of the OX40 agonist ivuxolimab. These receptors were obtained from an adult with an advanced solid tumor such as melanoma, head and neck, liver or kidney cancer. The CDR3 runs from the conserved cysteine through the conserved F or W. Each record gives: J gene, clone size, D gene, V gene, CDR3 protein, CDR3 DNA. The D gene is left open where the match is weak. Size tells how often a clone was seen (once, few, many) or the class of an expanded clone, and some rows leave it out.

TRBJ2-5 | . | . | TRBV5-6 | CASTHSYRGGETQYF | TGTGCCAGCACCCATTCTTACAGGGGAGGGGAGACCCAGTACTTC
TRBJ2-7 | . | TRBD1 | TRBV19 | CASSIPGQGAREQYF | TGTGCCAGTAGTATCCCGGGACAGGGGGCGCGGGAGCAGTACTTC
TRBJ2-4 | few | . | TRBV7-8 | CASSFESGVYIQYF | TGTGCCAGCAGCTTCGAGTCAGGGGTGTACATTCAGTACTTC
TRBJ2-5 | . | TRBD2 | TRBV15 | CATSRARLAGGETQYF | TGTGCCACCAGCCGCGCCCGACTAGCGGGAGGAGAGACCCAGTACTTC
TRBJ2-3 | . | . | TRBV28 | CASRPVTIGTQYF | TGTGCCAGCAGGCCTGTAACCATCGGGACGCAGTATTTT
TRBJ2-7 | . | . | TRBV5-5 | CASSLAWQSDEQYF | TGTGCCAGCAGCTTGGCCTGGCAGTCGGACGAGCAGTACTTC
TRBJ1-4 | . | . | TRBV2 | CASSKQGKANEKLFF | TGTGCCAGCAGTAAACAGGGAAAGGCTAATGAAAAACTGTTTTTT
TRBJ1-2 | once | TRBD1 | TRBV5-3 | CARSPQGGTF | TGTGCCAGAAGCCCCCAGGGGGGCACCTTC
TRBJ2-3 | . | . | TRBV14 | CASSSDVGGSQYF | TGTGCCAGCAGCTCCGATGTTGGGGGATCGCAGTATTTT
TRBJ2-7 | . | . | TRBV10-2 | CASSRQGSGTRNTEQYF | TGCGCCAGCAGCCGACAGGGATCCGGGACTAGGAACACCGAGCAGTACTTC
TRBJ2-2 | . | . | TRBV7-3 | CASSLGLGRTGELFF | TGTGCCAGCAGCTTAGGTCTTGGGCGGACCGGGGAGCTGTTTTTT
TRBJ2-1 | . | TRBD2 | TRBV5-1 | CASSLQLAVNEQFF | TGCGCCAGCAGCTTGCAACTAGCGGTGAATGAGCAGTTCTTC
TRBJ1-2 | . | . | TRBV7-2 | CASSFRGDYGYTF | TGTGCCAGCAGCTTCAGAGGGGACTATGGCTACACCTTC
TRBJ2-1 | . | . | TRBV18 | CASSPFPVNEQFF | TGTGCCAGCTCACCATTCCCCGTCAATGAGCAGTTCTTC
TRBJ1-4 | . | . | TRBV18 | CASSPQSSTNEKLFF | TGTGCCAGCTCACCCCAGTCTTCAACTAATGAAAAACTGTTTTTT
TRBJ2-5 | . | TRBD2 | TRBV18 | CASSPLAGGETQYF | TGTGCCAGCTCACCACTAGCGGGAGGAGAGACCCAGTACTTC
TRBJ1-6 | . | . | TRBV25-1 | CASRGQYNSPLHF | TGTGCCAGCAGAGGACAATATAATTCACCCCTCCACTTT
TRBJ1-1 | . | . | TRBV7-2 | CASSSGLKAEAFF | TGTGCCAGCAGCTCGGGACTGAAGGCTGAAGCTTTCTTT
TRBJ1-4 | . | . | TRBV6-1 | CASRAGATNEKLFF | TGTGCCAGCAGGGCAGGAGCAACTAATGAAAAACTGTTTTTT
TRBJ2-7 | . | TRBD1 | TRBV4-1 | CASSRSTGGNYEQYF | TGCGCCAGCAGCCGATCGACAGGGGGAAATTACGAGCAGTACTTC
TRBJ1-4 | . | . | TRBV7-2 | CASSLAPTGLGTNEKLFF | TGTGCCAGCAGCTTAGCTCCCACAGGGTTGGGCACTAATGAAAAACTGTTTTTT
TRBJ2-7 | . | TRBD1 | TRBV29-1 | CSAKPGQGATYEQYF | TGCAGCGCTAAGCCAGGACAGGGGGCAACCTACGAGCAGTACTTC
TRBJ2-2 | . | . | TRBV28 | CVSAIPGTNTGELFF | TGTGTCAGCGCCATTCCCGGGACCAACACCGGGGAGCTGTTTTTT
TRBJ2-2 | . | . | TRBV4-2 | CASSQGRTHTGELFF | TGTGCCAGCAGCCAAGGGAGGACACACACCGGGGAGCTGTTTTTT
TRBJ1-4 | few | . | TRBV28 | CASTLTVSNEKLFF | TGTGCCAGCACGTTGACGGTATCTAATGAAAAACTGTTTTTT
TRBJ2-1 | . | TRBD2 | TRBV5-8 | CASSRGSSYNEQFF | TGTGCCAGCAGCCGCGGGAGCTCCTACAATGAGCAGTTCTTC
TRBJ2-6 | . | TRBD1 | TRBV5-4 | CASSRAGQGGSGANVLTF | TGTGCCAGCAGCCGAGCCGGACAGGGAGGTTCTGGGGCCAACGTCCTGACTTTC